Below are 9 T cell receptor beta chains sequenced from a single sample in a study of beta chain features in type 1 diabetes. Isolated RNA was reverse transcribed in full, so expressed TCRB transcripts were sequenced. The data were produced by immunoSEQ multiplex PCR, yet TCRdb's version contains in-frame clones alone and is incomplete. Found here are 150,000 or so clones, 40% to 55% of them singletons; the top ten hold 0.35% to 0.5%. Sequencing was carried out using Tregs from blood. Receptors were obtained from a man younger than 30 in good health.

The chain combines TRBV4-2 with TRBJ1-5; D is possibly TRBD1 (6 bases). V was cut by 6 bases and J by 0 bases, with 12 bases left in between. The CDR3 consists of 15 residues. The germline V gene has CDR1 LGHNA and CDR2 YNFKEQ. The CDR3 sequence is CASSPGTHSNQPQHF. The CDR3, as DNA: TGTGCCAGCAGTCCCGGGACACATAGCAATCAGCCCCAGCATTTT.

J is TRBJ1-3 and V is TRBV28; tentative D call: TRBD1 (5 bases). This CDR3 region has 17 residues. Looked up from germline, CDR1 is MDHEN and CDR2 is SYDVKM. The V gene lost 5 bases and the J gene lost 0 bases, with 17 bases spanning the gap. CDR3 in DNA: TGTGCCAGCAGTATCACAGGTTTTCTAAGCTCTGGAAACACCATATATTTT. The encoded protein is CASSITGFLSSGNTIYF. Filled out from reference TRBV28 and TRBJ1-3, the complete variable domain reads DVKVTQSSRYLVKRTGEKVFLECVQDMDHENMFWYRQDPGLGLRLIYFSYDVKMKEKGDIPEGYSVSREKKERFSLILESASTNQTSMYLCASSITGFLSSGNTIYFGEGSWLTVV.

This chain joins TRBV7-2 and TRBJ2-3, with 9 nucleotides matching TRBD1. V lost 6 bases to trimming and J lost 2 bases; unmatched junction nucleotides: 6. The CDR3 runs 15 residues. Germline-derived CDR1 and CDR2 are SGHTA and FQGNSA. The CDR3 here is CASSPGTGYTDTQYF. CDR3 DNA sequence: TGTGCCAGCAGTCCCGGGACAGGGTACACAGATACGCAGTATTTT.

The rearrangement uses TRBV6-5 and TRBJ2-1; no firm D call. CDR1 is MNHEY and CDR2 is SVGAGI in the germline V gene. With 1 base removed from V and 5 bases from J, the gap between germline ends came to 9 bases. This CDR3 is 14 amino acids long. CDR3 sequence reads: CASSYFSADNEQFF. The CDR3 DNA follows: TGTGCCAGCAGTTACTTCTCGGCGGACAATGAGCAGTTCTTC.

This chain connects TRBV11-2 to TRBJ1-1; TRBD1 is a possible D gene (6 bases). The CDR3 contains 12 residues. Trimming removed 4 bases at V and 7 bases at J, with 10 bases between. Looked up from germline, CDR1 is SGHAT and CDR2 is FQNNGV. The CDR3 loop reads CASSWQGIEAFF. The CDR3 bases are TGTGCCAGCAGCTGGCAGGGGATTGAAGCTTTCTTT.

The rearrangement links TRBV6-1 to TRBJ2-1; 12 bases match TRBD2. J gave up 4 bases and V 7 bases, and 5 bases lay outside the gene matches. Germline-derived CDR1 and CDR2 are MNHNS and SASEGT. The CDR3 covers 15 residues. CDR3 sequence: CASKTGLAGYNEQFF. The DNA for the CDR3 is TGTGCCAGCAAAACCGGACTAGCGGGATACAATGAGCAGTTCTTC.

The chain is built from TRBV7-2 and TRBJ2-7; 9 bases agree with TRBD1. From germline, CDR1 is SGHTA and CDR2 FQGNSA. The CDR3 runs to 14 residues. With V trimmed by 5 bases and J by 7 bases, 9 bases remained unmatched. CDR3 in DNA: TGTGCCAGCAGCCCCCGGGACAGGGACTTAGAGCAGTACTTC. As protein: CASSPRDRDLEQYF.

The chain combines TRBV7-2 with TRBJ2-3; 7 bases match TRBD1. This CDR3 has 14 amino acids. Looked up from germline, CDR1 is SGHTA and CDR2 is FQGNSA. V was clipped by 5 bases and J by 1 base; unmatched bases: 3. In DNA form, the CDR3 reads TGTGCCAGCAGCCACGGACAGGGCACAGATACGCAGTATTTT. It translates to CASSHGQGTDTQYF.

The rearrangement joins TRBV5-1 to TRBJ2-7, with unresolved D. Germline-derived CDR1 and CDR2 are SGHRS and YFSETQ. With 5 bases removed from V and 1 base from J, the gap between germline ends came to 10 bases. The CDR3 runs to 13 residues. CDR3 nucleotide sequence: TGCGCCAGCAGTCCCGCACAGTCCTACGAGCAGTACTTC. This codes for CASSPAQSYEQYF.